This T cell receptor (beta chain) was retrieved from a study of CD4 T cells in relation to SARS-CoV-2 and coronaviruses. Overall study results and limits: Memory recall responses, not primary responses primed in culture, are what the assay detects.

Naive and memory CD4+ T cells came from enriched cryopreserved PBMCs. Generated by immunoSEQ multiplex PCR, the TCRdb table keeps only in-frame clones and is missing some. The sample lists tens of thousands of clones, about three quarters occurring once. V was cut by 2 bases and J by 3 bases, with 19 bases left in between. The germline CDR1 and CDR2 sequences are MDHEN and SYDVKM. The CDR3 consists of 17 residues. This clone was seen more than once but under ten times. The antigen is not known. The sample consisted of memory CD4+ T cells from PBMCs, cultured in vitro. The TCR originated in an adult with COVID-19. The gene calls are TRBV28 and TRBJ1-1, with a tentative D call TRBD1 (6 bases). This CDR3 reads CASSLGGPSGADTEAFF. The DNA for the CDR3 is TGTGCCAGCAGTTTAGGGGGACCCTCAGGGGCGGACACTGAAGCTTTCTTT.